These T cell receptor beta chains were read from a single sample in a study of shared clonotypes between healthy human individuals. TCRdb's table, derived via immunoSEQ multiplex PCR, lists solely in-frame clones and lacks some. The table records millions of clones, approximately 94% of them present only once. Sequencing input: naive CD8+ T cells from PBMCs. The source is a man between 18 and 35 years old in good health. Some clones in this sample may be carry-over from other donors' samples. CDR3s include the opening cysteine and the closing phenylalanine or tryptophan. A D gene is named only where the DNA matches it firmly. A clone size is listed for some rows: how often the clone was seen (once, few, many), or a class if it is expanded.

CDR3 protein | CDR3 DNA | V gene | clone size | D gene | J gene
CATSSHIVSEAFF | TGTGCCACCAGCAGCCATATAGTGTCTGAAGCTTTCTTT | TRBV15 | - | - | TRBJ1-1
CASSPKRGGTFF | TGTGCCAGCAGCCCCAAAAGGGGTGGTACATTCTTC | TRBV11-2 | - | - | TRBJ1-2
CASSSHDSNYGYTF | TGTGCCAGCAGCTCTCACGACAGTAACTATGGCTACACCTTC | TRBV7-8 | - | - | TRBJ1-2
CASSEGLAGVVSYEQYF | TGTGCCAGCAGTGAAGGGTTAGCGGGAGTTGTATCCTACGAGCAGTACTTC | TRBV6-1 | - | TRBD2 | TRBJ2-7
CASSLSGRVEQYF | TGCGCCAGCAGCTTGTCTGGGCGCGTCGAGCAGTACTTC | TRBV5-1 | - | - | TRBJ2-7
CAWTGGAYEQYF | TGTGCCTGGACGGGAGGTGCCTACGAGCAGTACTTC | TRBV30 | - | TRBD2 | TRBJ2-7
CASSQVVGRAEAFF | TGCGCCAGCAGCCAAGTGGTAGGGAGAGCTGAAGCTTTCTTT | TRBV4-1 | - | - | TRBJ1-1
CASSQGTSGSNNEQFF | TGCGCCAGCAGCCAGGGGACTAGCGGGAGTAATAATGAGCAGTTCTTC | TRBV4-3 | - | TRBD2 | TRBJ2-1
CASSLAGGLSEQFF | TGTGCCAGCAGCTTAGCGGGAGGGCTTTCTGAGCAGTTCTTC | TRBV11-2 | - | TRBD2 | TRBJ2-1
CASSSLAGHFEQYF | TGTGCCAGCTCATCCCTAGCGGGGCACTTCGAGCAGTACTTC | TRBV18 | - | TRBD2 | TRBJ2-7
CSVTGENGEQYF | TGCAGCGTCACAGGGGAGAATGGCGAGCAGTACTTC | TRBV29-1 | - | TRBD1 | TRBJ2-7
CASSPLGLAAGTETQYF | TGTGCCAGCAGTCCTTTGGGACTAGCGGCCGGAACAGAGACCCAGTACTTC | TRBV28 | once | TRBD2 | TRBJ2-5
CAWSRIRPMGTQYF | TGTGCCTGGAGCCGGATCCGCCCGATGGGGACCCAGTACTTC | TRBV30 | - | - | TRBJ2-5
CASSPGLAHNEQFF | TGTGCCAGCAGTCCCGGACTAGCACACAATGAGCAGTTCTTC | TRBV27 | - | TRBD2 | TRBJ2-1
CASSNRDRGETQYF | TGTGCCAGCAGCAACCGGGACAGGGGAGAGACCCAGTACTTC | TRBV21-1 | - | - | TRBJ2-5
CASSLTGRTGGPYEQYF | TGCGCCAGCAGCTTGACTGGTAGAACAGGGGGGCCTTACGAGCAGTACTTC | TRBV5-1 | - | TRBD1 | TRBJ2-7
CASSLTGSGQGNEQFF | TGTGCCAGCAGCTTGACTGGTAGCGGACAGGGGAATGAGCAGTTCTTC | TRBV7-9 | - | TRBD1 | TRBJ2-1
CASRGQGHASTDTQYF | TGTGCCAGCAGGGGACAGGGCCACGCTAGCACAGATACGCAGTATTTT | TRBV2 | once | TRBD1 | TRBJ2-3
CASSNGQGEPYEQYF | TGTGCCAGCAGCAATGGACAGGGGGAACCCTACGAGCAGTACTTC | TRBV5-4 | - | TRBD1 | TRBJ2-7
CASRQRTGSSYEQYF | TGTGCCAGCAGACAACGGACAGGGAGCTCCTACGAGCAGTACTTC | TRBV6-5 | - | TRBD1 | TRBJ2-7
CASSYQAGDHNEQFF | TGTGCCAGCAGTTATCAAGCGGGAGACCACAATGAGCAGTTCTTC | TRBV28 | - | TRBD2 | TRBJ2-1
CASSLEREDGGELFF | TGTGCCAGCAGCTTAGAACGGGAGGATGGCGGGGAGCTGTTTTTT | TRBV7-9 | once | TRBD2 | TRBJ2-2
CASSLEASGDRELFF | TGTGCCAGCAGCTTAGAGGCTAGCGGGGACAGGGAGCTGTTTTTT | TRBV11-2 | once | TRBD2 | TRBJ2-2
CASSQVPSPGNEQFF | TGCGCCAGCAGCCAAGTGCCATCTCCTGGCAATGAGCAGTTCTTC | TRBV4-1 | - | - | TRBJ2-1
CASSKKRQEEEQYF | TGTGCCAGCAGCAAAAAGAGACAGGAGGAGGAGCAGTACTTC | TRBV21-1 | - | - | TRBJ2-7
CASSWDRSNEKLFF | TGTGCCAGCAGCTGGGACCGGTCTAATGAAAAACTGTTTTTT | TRBV5-6 | - | - | TRBJ1-4
CASSLGGRNYGYTF | TGTGCCAGCAGCCTAGGGGGCAGGAACTATGGCTACACCTTC | TRBV7-9 | - | TRBD1 | TRBJ1-2
CASSPRTGGNGYTF | TGTGCCAGCAGCCCTCGGACAGGGGGGAATGGCTACACCTTC | TRBV27 | - | TRBD1 | TRBJ1-2
CASSFRGPNTGELFF | TGTGCCAGCAGCTTTAGGGGACCGAACACCGGGGAGCTGTTTTTT | TRBV11-2 | - | - | TRBJ2-2
CASSQTDRESYEQYF | TGCGCCAGCAGCCAGACGGACAGGGAGTCCTACGAGCAGTACTTC | TRBV4-1 | - | TRBD1 | TRBJ2-7
CASSSRTNTYEQYF | TGTGCCAGCAGCTCGAGGACTAACACCTACGAGCAGTACTTC | TRBV7-2 | - | - | TRBJ2-7
CASSTRTENSGNTIYF | TGTGCCAGCAGCACGCGGACGGAGAATTCTGGAAACACCATATATTTT | TRBV7-9 | once | - | TRBJ1-3
CASSGGLQGANNEQFF | TGTGCCAGCAGCGGTGGGCTACAGGGGGCGAACAATGAGCAGTTCTTC | TRBV9 | - | TRBD1 | TRBJ2-1
CASSPGGQGSKNIQYF | TGTGCCAGCAGCCCCGGTGGTCAGGGATCCAAAAACATTCAGTACTTC | TRBV7-9 | - | - | TRBJ2-4
CASSQPKDRAGVDEQFF | TGTGCCAGCAGCCAGCCCAAAGATCGAGCGGGAGTGGATGAGCAGTTCTTC | TRBV4-2 | - | TRBD2 | TRBJ2-1
CASSQVGRLSGELFF | TGCGCCAGCAGCCAAGTCGGGAGGCTCTCCGGGGAGCTGTTTTTT | TRBV4-1 | - | TRBD2 | TRBJ2-2
CASSLAGVPTGELFF | TGTGCCAGCAGCTTGGCCGGGGTTCCCACCGGGGAGCTGTTTTTT | TRBV5-4 | - | - | TRBJ2-2
CAWSVKYRTEGPGELFF | TGTGCCTGGAGTGTAAAGTACCGTACGGAAGGTCCCGGGGAGCTGTTTTTT | TRBV30 | - | - | TRBJ2-2
CASSVGDNYNEQFF | TGTGCCAGCAGCGTAGGCGACAACTACAATGAGCAGTTCTTC | TRBV9 | - | - | TRBJ2-1
CASSVYPSGGRKVEQYF | TGTGCCAGCAGCGTATACCCTAGCGGGGGGCGTAAGGTCGAGCAGTACTTC | TRBV9 | - | TRBD2 | TRBJ2-7
CASRGEGHRTYNEQFF | TGCGCCAGCAGGGGGGAGGGACACAGAACCTACAATGAGCAGTTCTTC | TRBV5-1 | once | - | TRBJ2-1
CASSQVGHEKLFF | TGCGCCAGCAGCCAAGTCGGCCACGAAAAACTGTTTTTT | TRBV4-1 | - | - | TRBJ1-4
CASSLESGWAYEQYF | TGTGCCAGCAGCTTAGAATCAGGGTGGGCCTACGAGCAGTACTTC | TRBV7-7 | - | - | TRBJ2-7
CASSRRAPNYGYTF | TGTGCCAGCAGCCGCAGGGCCCCCAACTATGGCTACACCTTC | TRBV27 | few | - | TRBJ1-2
CASSQAGTGYNEQFF | TGTGCCAGCAGCCAAGCCGGGACAGGATACAATGAGCAGTTCTTC | TRBV9 | - | TRBD1 | TRBJ2-1
CASSFGQGSTEAFF | TGTGCCAGCAGCTTCGGCCAAGGGAGCACTGAAGCTTTCTTT | TRBV7-9 | - | - | TRBJ1-1
CASSLGGREQYF | TGTGCCAGCAGCTTGGGGGGGCGTGAGCAGTACTTC | TRBV7-9 | once | - | TRBJ2-7
CASSPGLSGELFF | TGTGCCAGCAGTCCGGGATTATCCGGGGAGCTGTTTTTT | TRBV9 | once | - | TRBJ2-2
CASSVWDRDQETQYF | TGTGCCAGCAGCGTATGGGACAGGGACCAAGAGACCCAGTACTTC | TRBV9 | - | TRBD1 | TRBJ2-5
CASRARDYSYEQYF | TGCGCCAGCAGGGCCCGGGACTACTCCTACGAGCAGTACTTC | TRBV23-1 | - | TRBD2 | TRBJ2-7
CASSVDAVSGNIQYF | TGTGCCAGCAGCGTAGACGCGGTATCGGGAAACATTCAGTACTTC | TRBV9 | - | - | TRBJ2-4
CASSSSGSSYNEQFF | TGTGCCAGCAGTTCTAGCGGGAGCTCCTACAATGAGCAGTTCTTC | TRBV6-1 | - | TRBD2 | TRBJ2-1
CASSVGQGNTEAFF | TGTGCCAGCAGCGTCGGACAGGGAAACACTGAAGCTTTCTTT | TRBV9 | - | TRBD1 | TRBJ1-1
CASSEGQGSNQPQHF | TGTGCCAGCAGTGAGGGACAGGGAAGCAATCAGCCCCAGCATTTT | TRBV6-1 | - | TRBD1 | TRBJ1-5
CASSGDRLYGYTF | TGTGCCAGCAGCGGGGACAGGCTCTATGGCTACACCTTC | TRBV9 | - | TRBD1 | TRBJ1-2
CPSGNTIYF | TGTCCCTCTGGAAACACCATATATTTT | TRBV7-3 | few | - | TRBJ1-3